This entry lists 18 T cell receptor beta chains sequenced from one sample in a study of blood T cell repertoires in COVID-19 (dated by TCRdb to the early 2020s). Library preparation was by the immunoSEQ multiplex PCR assay. TCRdb took this table from immuneACCESS and kept in-frame rearrangements with V and J called. Such tables lack part of the clones; where checked against another copy, unresolved V genes explain under half of the gap, and the rest is unexplained. For this sample there are 95,000 to 100,000 clones; roughly 80% appear just once. The ten largest clones capture 24% of the sample. Sequenced input: peripheral blood. The source of these receptors is a human donor in a cohort sampled during active COVID-19.

This sequence joins TRBV5-1 and TRBJ1-2; 7 bases line up with TRBD1. The ends lost 4 bases at V and 3 bases at J; junction bases unmatched: 9. CDR1 and CDR2 (germline): SGHRS, YFSETQ. The length of the CDR3 is 15 residues. The DNA for the CDR3 is TGCGCCAGCAGCCAGGGGGACAGAGACTACTATGGCTACACCTTC. Its translation: CASSQGDRDYYGYTF.

The V gene is TRBV5-1, the J gene TRBJ1-1; D remains unclear. Germline V gene data show CDR1 as SGHRS and CDR2 as YFSETQ. The CDR3 extends over 15 amino acids. Trimming stripped 0 bases from V and 1 base from J, with 10 bases between. The CDR3 spells CASSLAPVSNTEAFF. The CDR3 nucleotides are TGCGCCAGCAGCTTGGCCCCGGTTTCGAACACTGAAGCTTTCTTT.

The rearrangement uses TRBV28 and TRBJ2-7; possibly TRBD1 for D (5 bases). From germline, CDR1 is MDHEN and CDR2 SYDVKM. The CDR3 runs 13 residues. V lost 3 bases and J lost 4, with 10 bases in between. CDR3 nucleotide sequence: TGTGCCAGCAGTTTCAGGGCTAGGTACGAGCAGTACTTC. This gives the protein CASSFRARYEQYF. The full variable domain, rest sourced from reference TRBV28 and TRBJ2-7, is DVKVTQSSRYLVKRTGEKVFLECVQDMDHENMFWYRQDPGLGLRLIYFSYDVKMKEKGDIPEGYSVSREKKERFSLILESASTNQTSMYLCASSFRARYEQYFGPGTRLTVT.

CDR3 sequence: CASSVEGVSTEAFF. Written as DNA, the CDR3 is TGTGCCAGCAGCGTAGAGGGGGTGTCCACTGAAGCTTTCTTT. The chain has TRBV9 and TRBJ1-1; D might be TRBD1 (6 bases). Looked up from germline, CDR1 is SGDLS and CDR2 is YYNGEE. Trimming took 0 bases from V and 4 from J, leaving 10 bases between them. This CDR3 spans 14 amino acids.

The rearrangement uses TRBV3-1 (or the pseudogene TRBV3-2) and TRBJ1-1; maybe TRBD1 (6 bases). The length of the CDR3 is 14 residues. Germline V gives CDR1 LGHDT, CDR2 YNNKEL (reference sequence). Deletions cut 1 base from V and 3 bases from J, with 9 bases between. Here the CDR3 DNA reads TGTGCCAGCAGCCAAGTATCAGGGGACACTGAAGCTTTCTTT. Its protein is CASSQVSGDTEAFF.

V usage is TRBV7-2 and J usage is TRBJ1-3, with TRBD1 as a possible D gene (5 bases). V was shortened by 5 bases and J by 7 bases, with 12 bases between the two germline ends. The V gene's germline CDR1 is SGHTA and CDR2 FQGNSA. There are 13 residues in the CDR3. The CDR3 spells CASSRRVSNTIYF. DNA of the CDR3: TGTGCCAGCAGCCGCAGGGTTAGCAACACCATATATTTT. Using reference TRBV7-2 and TRBJ1-3 for the parts outside the CDR3, the full variable domain is GAGVSQSPSNKVTEKGKDVELRCDPISGHTALYWYRQSLGQGLEFLIYFQGNSAPDKSGLPSDRFSAERTGGSVSTLTIQRTQQEDSAVYLCASSRRVSNTIYFGEGSWLTVV.

V is TRBV27 and J is TRBJ1-6; no reliable D call. The ends were cut back, 0 bases at V and 8 bases at J, with 11 bases in the middle. The CDR3 sequence is 15 residues long. Germline CDR1 and CDR2: MNHEY and SMNVEV (reference sequence). The CDR3 nucleotides are TGTGCCAGCAGTTTATCTCCCTTCCCTTATTCACCCCTCCACTTT. Encoded protein: CASSLSPFPYSPLHF.

The chain carries TRBV27 and TRBJ1-5; TRBD1 aligns across 8 bases. The CDR3 runs to 14 residues. The V gene end was trimmed by 5 bases and the J gene end by 3 bases; junction bases not matched to a gene: 3. From germline, CDR1 is MNHEY and CDR2 SMNVEV (reference sequence). In DNA form, the CDR3 reads TGTGCCAGCAGTGAGGGACAGGACAATCAGCCCCAGCATTTT. Its translation: CASSEGQDNQPQHF.

J is TRBJ2-7 and V is TRBV7-8, with a possible D match to TRBD1 (5 bases). CDR1 and CDR2 from the germline V gene are SGHVS and FQNEAQ. This CDR3 is built from 13 residues. Trimming removed 11 bases from V and 2 bases from J, with 16 bases in between. The CDR3 loop reads CASSGQVAYEQYF. Written as DNA, the CDR3 is TGTGCCTCGTCAGGACAAGTAGCCTACGAGCAGTACTTC.

This clone was seen only a few times. This chain links TRBV10-2 with TRBJ1-6; D gene ambiguous. Trimming removed 0 bases from V and 18 bases from J, with 18 bases in between. There are 14 residues in the CDR3. Germline CDR1 WSHSY, CDR2 SAAADI. CDR3 sequence: CASSESDVYPPGHF. DNA for the CDR3: TGCGCCAGCAGTGAGTCCGATGTCTACCCTCCTGGCCACTTT.

The gene calls are TRBV27 and TRBJ2-7; 8 nucleotides agree with TRBD1. CDR3 length equals 16 residues. The V gene end was trimmed by 0 bases and the J gene end by 4 bases; junction bases not matched to a gene: 8. Germline V gives CDR1 MNHEY, CDR2 SMNVEV (reference sequence). The CDR3 loop is CASSLSTFGTGYEQYF. The CDR3 nucleotides are TGTGCCAGCAGTTTATCCACCTTCGGGACAGGTTACGAGCAGTACTTC.

This chain links TRBV6-5 with TRBJ1-5; no clear D gene. V gave up 2 bases and J gave up 7 bases, with 12 bases separating them. Germline V gene lookup returns CDR1 MNHEY and CDR2 SVGAGI. CDR3 size: 14 residues. CDR3 protein: CASSYSSLSQPQHF. The DNA for the CDR3 is TGTGCCAGCAGTTACAGTAGCCTTTCGCAGCCCCAGCATTTT.

The chain has TRBV9 and TRBJ2-3; D may be TRBD2 (5 bases). Germline V gene data show CDR1 as SGDLS and CDR2 as YYNGEE. This CDR3 is 12 amino acids long. Deletions cut 0 bases from V and 7 bases from J, with 6 bases between. CDR3 in DNA: TGTGCCAGCAGCGTAGGACTAAATACGCAGTATTTT. This translates into CASSVGLNTQYF.

This clone appeared once. CDR3 loop: CASRPTSGVGTQYF. The CDR3, as DNA: TGTGCCAGCAGACCGACTAGCGGGGTGGGGACCCAGTACTTC. The chain combines TRBV2 with TRBJ2-5; 11 bases fit TRBD2. V lost 6 bases and J lost 7; bases outside the gene matches: 7. Germline CDR1 and CDR2: SNHLY and FYNNEI. CDR3 length: 14 residues.

The genes are TRBV19 and TRBJ2-2; D remains ambiguous. Germline values: CDR1 LNHDA, CDR2 SQIVND (reference sequence). The length of the CDR3 is 15 residues. V lost 2 bases and J lost 0, with 7 bases in between. This CDR3 is CASSIKTTNTGELFF. Written as DNA, the CDR3 is TGTGCCAGTAGTATAAAGACAACGAACACCGGGGAGCTGTTTTTT.

The chain has TRBV28 and TRBJ1-2; a weak D match, TRBD1 (5 bases). V lost 4 bases, J lost 4 bases, and 22 bases lay in between. Per the germline V gene, CDR1 is MDHEN and CDR2 is SYDVKM. CDR3 length equals 17 residues. CDR3 loop: CASSSIGPGGVFYGYTF. In nucleotides, the CDR3 is TGTGCCAGCAGTTCTATTGGACCGGGGGGGGTCTTCTATGGCTACACCTTC.

The CDR3 region is CASSPRLTGELFF. DNA for the CDR3: TGTGCCAGCAGCCCCAGGTTGACCGGGGAGCTGTTTTTT. J is TRBJ2-2 and V is TRBV14; D gene unclear. Germline V gives CDR1 SGHDN, CDR2 FVKESK. Trimming took 4 bases from V and 5 from J, leaving 8 bases between them. The CDR3 loop spans 13 amino acids.

The chain combines TRBV19 with TRBJ2-2, with TRBD2 identical over 7 bases. Germline CDR1 reads LNHDA; CDR2 reads SQIVND (reference sequence). The CDR3 totals 15 residues. Trimming cost V 10 bases and J 4 bases; bases outside gene matches: 12. The CDR3 nucleotides are TGTGCCACCCAGTCGGGGGAGGGCTTCACCGGGGAGCTGTTTTTT. It yields the protein CATQSGEGFTGELFF. The whole variable domain, filled in from reference TRBV19 and TRBJ2-2, reads DGGITQSPKYLFRKEGQNVTLSCEQNLNHDAMYWYRQDPGQGLRLIYYSQIVNDFQKGDIAEGYSVSREKKESFPLTVTSAQKNPTAFYLCATQSGEGFTGELFFGEGSRLTVL.